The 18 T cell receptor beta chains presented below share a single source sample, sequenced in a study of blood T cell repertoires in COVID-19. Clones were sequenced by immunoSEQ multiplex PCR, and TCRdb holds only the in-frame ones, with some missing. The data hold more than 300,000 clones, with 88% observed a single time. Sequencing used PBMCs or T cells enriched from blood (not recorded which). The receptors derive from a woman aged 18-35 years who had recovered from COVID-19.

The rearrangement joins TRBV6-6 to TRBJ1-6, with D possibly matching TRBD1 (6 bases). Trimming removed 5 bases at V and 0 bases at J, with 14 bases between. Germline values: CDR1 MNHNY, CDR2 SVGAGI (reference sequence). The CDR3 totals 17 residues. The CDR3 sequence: CASSLDSPSSYNSPLHF. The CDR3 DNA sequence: TGTGCCAGCAGTCTGGACAGTCCGAGCTCCTATAATTCACCCCTCCACTTT.

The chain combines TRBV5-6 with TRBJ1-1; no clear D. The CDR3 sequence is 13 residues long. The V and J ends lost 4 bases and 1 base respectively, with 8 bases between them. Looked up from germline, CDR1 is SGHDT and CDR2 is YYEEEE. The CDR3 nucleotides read TGTGCCAGCAGCACGCCCGGGAACACTGAAGCTTTCTTT. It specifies CASSTPGNTEAFF.

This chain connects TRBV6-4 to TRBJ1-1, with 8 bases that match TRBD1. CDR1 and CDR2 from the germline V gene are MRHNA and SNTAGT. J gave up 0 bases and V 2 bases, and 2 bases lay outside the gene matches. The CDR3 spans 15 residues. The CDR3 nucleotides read TGTGCCAGCAGTGACCAGGGACAGGTGAACACTGAAGCTTTCTTT. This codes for CASSDQGQVNTEAFF.

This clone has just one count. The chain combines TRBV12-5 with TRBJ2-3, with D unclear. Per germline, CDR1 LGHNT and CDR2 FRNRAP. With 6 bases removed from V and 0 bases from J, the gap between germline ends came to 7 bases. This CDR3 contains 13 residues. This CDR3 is CASGRGSTDTQYF. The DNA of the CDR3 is TGTGCTAGTGGACGCGGTAGCACAGATACGCAGTATTTT.

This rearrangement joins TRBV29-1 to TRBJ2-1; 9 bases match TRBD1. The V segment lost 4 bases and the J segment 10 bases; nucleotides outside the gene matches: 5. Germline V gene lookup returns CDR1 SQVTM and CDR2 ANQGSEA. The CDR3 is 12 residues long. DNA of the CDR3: TGCAGCGTTGTTACAGGGGGCTTAGAGCAGTTCTTC. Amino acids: CSVVTGGLEQFF.

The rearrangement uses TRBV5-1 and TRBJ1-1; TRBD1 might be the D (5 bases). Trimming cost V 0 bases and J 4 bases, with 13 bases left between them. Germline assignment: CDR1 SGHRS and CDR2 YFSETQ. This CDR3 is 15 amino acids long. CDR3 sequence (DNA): TGCGCCAGCAGCTTGGCCCAAGGGGAGGGCACTGAAGCTTTCTTT. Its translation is CASSLAQGEGTEAFF.

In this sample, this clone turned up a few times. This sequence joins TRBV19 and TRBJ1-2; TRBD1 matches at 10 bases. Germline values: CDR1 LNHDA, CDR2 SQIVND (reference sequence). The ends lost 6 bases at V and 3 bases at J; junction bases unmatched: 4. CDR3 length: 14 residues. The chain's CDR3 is CASSGTGEDYGYTF. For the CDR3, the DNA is TGTGCCAGTAGCGGGACAGGGGAGGACTATGGCTACACCTTC.

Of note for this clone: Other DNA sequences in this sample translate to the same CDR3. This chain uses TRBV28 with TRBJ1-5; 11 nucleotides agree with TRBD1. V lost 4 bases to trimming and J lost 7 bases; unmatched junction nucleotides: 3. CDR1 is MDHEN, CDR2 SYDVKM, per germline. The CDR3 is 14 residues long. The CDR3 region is CASSSGTGGQPQHF. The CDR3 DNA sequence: TGTGCCAGCAGTTCCGGGACAGGGGGACAGCCCCAGCATTTT.

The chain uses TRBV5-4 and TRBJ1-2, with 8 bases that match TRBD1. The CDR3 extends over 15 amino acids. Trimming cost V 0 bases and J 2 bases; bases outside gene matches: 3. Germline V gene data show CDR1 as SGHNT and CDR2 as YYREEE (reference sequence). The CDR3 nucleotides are TGTGCCAGCAGCTTGGCACAGGGGGGAAACTATGGCTACACCTTC. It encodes CASSLAQGGNYGYTF.

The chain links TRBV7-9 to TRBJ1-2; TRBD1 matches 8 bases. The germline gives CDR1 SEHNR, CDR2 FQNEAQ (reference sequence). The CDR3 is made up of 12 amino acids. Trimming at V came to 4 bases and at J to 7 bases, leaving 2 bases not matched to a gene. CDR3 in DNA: TGTGCCAGCAGCTCCGGGACAGGTGGCTACACCTTC. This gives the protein CASSSGTGGYTF. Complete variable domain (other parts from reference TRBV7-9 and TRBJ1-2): DTGVSQNPRHKITKRGQNVTFRCDPISEHNRLYWYRQTLGQGPEFLTYFQNEAQLEKSRLLSDRFSAERPKGSFSTLEIQRTEQGDSAMYLCASSSGTGGYTFGSGTRLTVV.

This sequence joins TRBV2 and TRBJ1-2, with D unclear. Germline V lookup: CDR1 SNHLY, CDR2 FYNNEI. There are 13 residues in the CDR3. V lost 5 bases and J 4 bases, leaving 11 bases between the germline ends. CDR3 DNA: TGTGCCAGCAGTCAAGTACGGAGCTATGGCTACACCTTC. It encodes CASSQVRSYGYTF.

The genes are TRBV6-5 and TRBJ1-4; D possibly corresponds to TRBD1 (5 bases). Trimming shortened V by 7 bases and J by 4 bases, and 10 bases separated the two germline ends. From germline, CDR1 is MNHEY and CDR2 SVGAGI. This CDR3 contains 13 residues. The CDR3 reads CASTRGGNEKLFF. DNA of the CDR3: TGTGCCAGCACTCGGGGGGGTAATGAAAAACTGTTTTTT.

The DNA for the CDR3 is TGCGCCAGCAGCCAAGGGTGGCAGGACTATGGCTACACCTTC. Amino acid sequence: CASSQGWQDYGYTF. The chain joins TRBV4-3 to TRBJ1-2; D remains unclear. The V end lost 1 base, the J end lost 3 bases, and 9 bases lay between the germline ends. CDR1 LGHNA and CDR2 YSLEER come from the germline V gene. The CDR3 has 14 residues.

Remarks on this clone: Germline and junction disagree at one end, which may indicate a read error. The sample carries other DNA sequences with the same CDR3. This CDR3 reads CASSLRGIHGYTF. For the CDR3, the DNA is TGTGCCAGCAGTTTACGAGGGATTCACGGCTACACCTTT. The chain links TRBV28 to TRBJ1-2; D is ambiguous. Germline CDR1 reads MDHEN; CDR2 reads SYDVKM. The CDR3 spans 13 residues.

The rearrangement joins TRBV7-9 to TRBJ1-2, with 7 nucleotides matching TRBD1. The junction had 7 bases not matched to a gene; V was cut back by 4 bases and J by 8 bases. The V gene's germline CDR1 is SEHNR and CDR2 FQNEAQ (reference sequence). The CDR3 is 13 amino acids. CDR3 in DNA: TGTGCCAGCAGCTCGACAGGGAATCGAGGCTACACCTTC. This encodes CASSSTGNRGYTF.

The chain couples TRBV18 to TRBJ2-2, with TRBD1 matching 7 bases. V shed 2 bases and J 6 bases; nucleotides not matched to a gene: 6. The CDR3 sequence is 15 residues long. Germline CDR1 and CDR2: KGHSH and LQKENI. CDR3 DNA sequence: TGTGCCAGCTCACCAACCCGACAGGGCTCCGGGGAGCTGTTTTTT. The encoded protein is CASSPTRQGSGELFF.

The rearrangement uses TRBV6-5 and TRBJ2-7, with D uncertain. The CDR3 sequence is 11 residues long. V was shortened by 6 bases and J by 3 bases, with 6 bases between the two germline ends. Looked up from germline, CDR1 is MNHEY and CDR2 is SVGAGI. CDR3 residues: CASRLNYEQYF. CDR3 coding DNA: TGTGCCAGCAGACTCAACTACGAGCAGTACTTC.

For the CDR3, the DNA is TGTGCCAGCAGTTACTCAAGGAGCGGGGGGAGTGAGCAGTTCTTC. It specifies CASSYSRSGGSEQFF. The genes are TRBV6-2 or TRBV6-3 and TRBJ2-1; 9 bases line up with TRBD2. CDR1 and CDR2 from the germline V gene are MNHEY and SVGEGT. The CDR3 length is 15 residues. The ends lost 0 bases at V and 9 bases at J; junction bases unmatched: 6.